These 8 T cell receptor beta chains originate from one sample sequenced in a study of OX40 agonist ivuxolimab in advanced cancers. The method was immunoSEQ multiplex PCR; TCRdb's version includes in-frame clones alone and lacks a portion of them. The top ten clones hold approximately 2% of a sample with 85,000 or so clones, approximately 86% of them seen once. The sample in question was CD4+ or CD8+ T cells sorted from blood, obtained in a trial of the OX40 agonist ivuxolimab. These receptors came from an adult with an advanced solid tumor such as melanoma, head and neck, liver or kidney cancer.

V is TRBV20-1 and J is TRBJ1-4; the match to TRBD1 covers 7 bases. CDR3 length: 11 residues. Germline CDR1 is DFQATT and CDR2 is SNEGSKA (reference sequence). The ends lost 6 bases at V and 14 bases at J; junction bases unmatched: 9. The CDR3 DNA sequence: TGCAGTGCCGCAGGGGGGTCCAGGCTGTTTTTT. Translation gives CSAAGGSRLFF.

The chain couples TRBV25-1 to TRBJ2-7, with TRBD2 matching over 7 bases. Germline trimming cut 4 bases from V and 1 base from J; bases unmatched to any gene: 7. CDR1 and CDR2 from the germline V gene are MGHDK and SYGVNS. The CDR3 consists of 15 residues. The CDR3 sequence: CASSGRLAASYEQYF. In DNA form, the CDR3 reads TGTGCCAGCAGTGGAAGGCTAGCGGCTTCCTACGAGCAGTACTTC.

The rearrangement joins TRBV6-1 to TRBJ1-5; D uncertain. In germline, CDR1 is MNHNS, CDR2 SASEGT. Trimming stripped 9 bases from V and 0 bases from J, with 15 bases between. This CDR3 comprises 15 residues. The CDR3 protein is CASHPGTVSNQPQHF. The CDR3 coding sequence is TGTGCCAGTCACCCCGGTACCGTTAGCAATCAGCCCCAGCATTTT.

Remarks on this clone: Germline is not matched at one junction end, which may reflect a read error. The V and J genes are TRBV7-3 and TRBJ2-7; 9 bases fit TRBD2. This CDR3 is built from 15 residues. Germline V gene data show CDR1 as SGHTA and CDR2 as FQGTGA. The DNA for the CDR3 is TGTGCTAGCAGCCAGAGTAGCGGGGGAGCTTACGAGCAGTACTTC. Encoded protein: CASSQSSGGAYEQYF.

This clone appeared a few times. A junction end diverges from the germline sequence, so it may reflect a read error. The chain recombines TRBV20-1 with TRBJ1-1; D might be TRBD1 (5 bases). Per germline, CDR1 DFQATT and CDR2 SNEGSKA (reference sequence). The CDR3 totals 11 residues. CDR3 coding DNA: TGCAGTGCCGCTGGGGCAGGGAGACGACTCTTT. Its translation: CSAAGAGRRLF.

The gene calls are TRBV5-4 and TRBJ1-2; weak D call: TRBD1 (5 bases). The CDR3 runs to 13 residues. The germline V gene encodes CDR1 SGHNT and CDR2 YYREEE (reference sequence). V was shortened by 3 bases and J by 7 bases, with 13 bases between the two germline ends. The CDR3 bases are TGTGCCAGCAGCTCCGGGACTCTCTCTGGCTACACCTTC. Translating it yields CASSSGTLSGYTF.

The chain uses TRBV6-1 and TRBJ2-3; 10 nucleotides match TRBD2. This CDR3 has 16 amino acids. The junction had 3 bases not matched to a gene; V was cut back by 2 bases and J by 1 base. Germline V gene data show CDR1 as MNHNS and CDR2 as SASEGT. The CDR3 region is CASSEPSGGRTDTQYF. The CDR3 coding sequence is TGTGCCAGCAGTGAACCTAGCGGGGGCCGCACAGATACGCAGTATTTT.

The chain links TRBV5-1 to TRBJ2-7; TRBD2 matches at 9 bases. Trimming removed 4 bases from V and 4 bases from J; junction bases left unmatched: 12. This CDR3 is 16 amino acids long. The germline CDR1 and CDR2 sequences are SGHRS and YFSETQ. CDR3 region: CASSLEVAGGHYEQYF. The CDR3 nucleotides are TGCGCCAGCAGCCTTGAGGTTGCGGGGGGGCATTACGAGCAGTACTTC.